The T cell receptor (beta chain) described here comes from a study of shared clonotypes between healthy human individuals. Points from the study as a whole: Among several donors, 4.5% to 5.5% of naive CD4 clonotypes were found in common.

Free of recent acute infections or vaccinations, the donors were healthy HIV-negative adults. From germline, CDR1 is LNHDA and CDR2 SQIVND (reference sequence). The CDR3 loop spans 10 amino acids. Sequenced by immunoSEQ multiplex PCR; TCRdb stores in-frame clones only, minus some. The sample records under 130,000 clones, about 67% being singletons. Of note for this clone: Its antigen is undetermined.

The clonotype originates from a woman younger than 45 in good health. The J gene is TRBJ1-1, the V gene TRBV19; D not certain. The specimen was memory CD8+ T cells sorted from blood. The subset was: CD45RO+ cells pooled with CCR7-negative TemRA cells. The CDR3 region has the DNA TGTGCATCGGGGAGAACTGAAGCTTTCTTT. Translated, it gives CASGRTEAFF.